A single sample is the source of the 8 T cell receptor beta chains below, sequenced in a study of T cell changes during pregnancy in multiple sclerosis. Method: immunoSEQ multiplex PCR; TCRdb's copy keeps in-frame clones and lacks some. The sample holds around 62,000 clones, about 88% seen once. Sample: peripheral blood, taken in the first trimester of pregnancy. These receptors were taken from a female donor with multiple sclerosis, enrolled in a pregnancy study.

CDR3 in amino acids: CASSLTSGASYEQYF. In DNA form, the CDR3 reads TGTGCCAGCAGCTTGACTAGCGGGGCCTCCTACGAGCAGTACTTC. The chain uses TRBV7-9 and TRBJ2-7, with 11 nucleotides matching TRBD2. CDR1 is SEHNR and CDR2 is FQNEAQ in the germline V gene (reference sequence). The CDR3 has 15 amino acids. J gave up 0 bases and V 3 bases, and 1 base lay outside the gene matches.

The chain employs TRBV5-1 and TRBJ2-3; D might be TRBD2 (7 bases). The ends were cut back, 4 bases at V and 3 bases at J, with 12 bases in the middle. Looked up from germline, CDR1 is SGHRS and CDR2 is YFSETQ. CDR3 length: 14 residues. Here the CDR3 DNA reads TGCGCCAGCAGCCCGGGGGGCGGAACAGATACGCAGTATTTT. As protein: CASSPGGGTDTQYF.

This rearrangement joins TRBV4-3 to TRBJ2-5; 8 nucleotides agree with TRBD1. The CDR3 contains 15 residues. Germline CDR1 is LGHNA and CDR2 is YSLEER. Trimming removed 4 bases from V and 4 bases from J; junction bases left unmatched: 8. CDR3 sequence reads: CASSPSSGGLETQYF. CDR3 coding DNA: TGCGCCAGCAGCCCGTCCTCAGGGGGCTTAGAGACCCAGTACTTC.

This chain connects TRBV27 to TRBJ2-7; TRBD1 matches at 9 bases. V lost 6 bases to trimming and J lost 3 bases; unmatched junction nucleotides: 12. The germline CDR1 and CDR2 sequences are MNHEY and SMNVEV (reference sequence). The CDR3 totals 16 residues. As DNA, the CDR3 is TGTGCCAGCAGGCCTAAGGGGGGACAGGGTATCTACGAGCAGTACTTC. It codes for CASRPKGGQGIYEQYF.

The genes are TRBV5-5 and TRBJ1-1; maybe TRBD1 (6 bases). Germline CDR1 SGHKS, CDR2 YYEKEE (reference sequence). The CDR3 covers 16 residues. With 4 bases removed from V and 0 bases from J, the gap between germline ends came to 16 bases. CDR3 protein: CASSPRDMGMNTEAFF. CDR3 in DNA: TGTGCCAGCAGCCCCCGGGACATGGGCATGAACACTGAAGCTTTCTTT. Together with reference TRBV5-5 and TRBJ1-1, the CDR3 gives the full variable domain: DAGVTQSPTHLIKTRGQQVTLRCSPISGHKSVSWYQQVLGQGPQFIFQYYEKEERGRGNFPDRFSARQFPNYSSELNVNALLLGDSALYLCASSPRDMGMNTEAFFGQGTRLTVV.

The rearrangement uses TRBV4-1 and TRBJ2-7; maybe TRBD1 (6 bases). Trimming pared 0 bases from V and 4 bases from J, leaving 10 bases between. CDR3 size: 14 residues. Looked up from germline, CDR1 is MGHRA and CDR2 is YSYEKL. CDR3 in DNA: TGCGCCAGCAGCCAAGAGTCCAGGGGTTACGAGCAGTACTTC. It translates to CASSQESRGYEQYF.

The chain couples TRBV7-6 to TRBJ1-4, with 7 bases aligning to TRBD1. CDR1 SGHVS and CDR2 FNYEAQ come from the germline V gene. Trimming at V came to 1 base and at J to 7 bases, leaving 0 bases not matched to a gene. This CDR3 has 13 residues. This CDR3 reads CASSLDRGEKLFF. The CDR3 nucleotides are TGTGCCAGCAGCTTAGACAGGGGTGAAAAACTGTTTTTT.

The chain links TRBV5-1 to TRBJ2-7; 7 positions match TRBD2. Germline values: CDR1 SGHRS, CDR2 YFSETQ. The CDR3 runs 14 residues. V was pared by 4 bases and J by 5 bases, with 9 bases of the junction left unmatched. DNA for the CDR3: TGCGCCAGCAGCCCCACCGGGACTATCCACGAGCAGTACTTC. Amino acids: CASSPTGTIHEQYF. Based on the CDR3 plus reference TRBV5-1 and TRBJ2-7, the full variable domain is KAGVTQTPRYLIKTRGQQVTLSCSPISGHRSVSWYQQTPGQGLQFLFEYFSETQRNKGNFPGRFSGRQFSNSRSEMNVSTLELGDSALYLCASSPTGTIHEQYFGPGTRLTVT.